This T cell receptor (beta chain) appears in the sequencing data of a study of early T cells in non-severe SARS-CoV-2 infection. V was shortened by 3 bases and J by 2 bases, with 14 bases between the two germline ends. Germline assignment: CDR1 SGDLS and CDR2 YYNGEE. This CDR3 contains 15 residues. TCRdb reprocessed the 5' RACE reads with MiXCR, giving one entry per CDR3 protein. The sample has about 70,000 distinct CDR3 sequences; about 11% are singletons. The clonotype originates from an adult who was a healthcare worker with PCR-confirmed SARS-CoV-2 infection or an uninfected control (not recorded which). The genes are TRBV9 and TRBJ1-1; tentatively, D is TRBD1 (5 bases). Sequencing was done on a sample of whole blood. CDR3: CASSGEWGSNTEAFF. The DNA of the CDR3 is TGTGCCAGCAGCGGGGAGTGGGGGTCAAACACTGAAGCTTTCTTT.